One and the same sample provided the 18 T cell receptor beta chains below, sequenced in a study of OX40 agonist ivuxolimab in advanced cancers. Only in-frame clones appear in the TCRdb table, and some are missing; sequencing was by immunoSEQ multiplex PCR. The sample lists more than 10,000 clones, around 72% seen once, with roughly two fifths in the top ten. Sequences were derived from CD4+ or CD8+ T cells sorted from blood, sampled in a trial of the OX40 agonist ivuxolimab. These receptors originate from an adult with an advanced solid tumor such as melanoma, head and neck, liver or kidney cancer.

This clone turned up a few times. The chain links TRBV2 to TRBJ2-7, with D possibly being TRBD1 (6 bases). Deletions cut 2 bases from V and 2 bases from J, with 13 bases between. Germline V gene lookup returns CDR1 SNHLY and CDR2 FYNNEI. The CDR3 runs 15 residues. For the CDR3, the DNA is TGTGCCAGCAGTGAAAGGGGGACGCAGACCTACGAGCAGTACTTC. Encoded protein: CASSERGTQTYEQYF.

CDR3: CAWSVSGREQYF. For the CDR3, the DNA is TGTGCCTGGAGTGTGTCGGGGCGCGAGCAGTACTTC. V is TRBV30 and J is TRBJ2-7; the D gene could be TRBD1 or TRBD2 (5 bases each). The CDR3 has 12 residues. Germline-derived CDR1 and CDR2 are GTSNPN and SVGIG (reference sequence). Trimming removed 0 bases from V and 6 bases from J, with 9 bases in between.

The chain couples TRBV6-5 to TRBJ2-1; TRBD2 is a possible D gene (5 bases). Trimming took 10 bases from V and 8 from J, leaving 12 bases between them. CDR3 length: 11 residues. CDR1 MNHEY and CDR2 SVGAGI come from the germline V gene. Here the CDR3 DNA reads TGTGCCACCTACTTGAGGGATGAGCAGTTCTTC. Its translation: CATYLRDEQFF.

The J gene is TRBJ1-1, the V gene TRBV29-1; no firm D call. The germline V gene encodes CDR1 SQVTM and CDR2 ANQGSEA. V lost 7 bases, J lost 5 bases, and 17 bases lay in between. This CDR3 is built from 13 residues. The CDR3 DNA reads as TGCAGCGCTCCCCTTGACGGCAAGACTGAAGCTTTCTTT. This encodes CSAPLDGKTEAFF. The full variable domain, completed using reference TRBV29-1 and TRBJ1-1, is SAVISQKPSRDICQRGTSLTIQCQVDSQVTMMFWYRQQPGQSLTLIATANQGSEATYESGFVIDKFPISRPNLTFSTLTVSNMSPEDSSIYLCSAPLDGKTEAFFGQGTRLTVV.

The genes are TRBV7-8 and TRBJ2-1; 10 bases line up with TRBD2. Germline trimming cut 3 bases from V and 4 bases from J; bases unmatched to any gene: 9. The CDR3 contains 17 residues. CDR1 and CDR2 (germline): SGHVS, FQNEAQ. The CDR3: CASSFLPVAGGYNEQFF. DNA of the CDR3: TGTGCCAGCAGCTTTCTTCCGGTAGCGGGAGGATACAATGAGCAGTTCTTC.

The chain recombines TRBV19 with TRBJ1-5, with 7 nucleotides matching TRBD1. CDR3 length: 15 amino acids. The germline gives CDR1 LNHDA, CDR2 SQIVND (reference sequence). The V segment lost 1 base and the J segment 3 bases; nucleotides outside the gene matches: 3. The CDR3 region is CASSIGQGDNQPQHF. The DNA of the CDR3 is TGTGCCAGTAGTATAGGACAGGGCGACAATCAGCCCCAGCATTTT.

The chain couples TRBV6-5 to TRBJ2-2; D remains ambiguous. The CDR3 runs 15 residues. Trimming removed 7 bases from V and 5 bases from J, with 17 bases in between. The germline V gene encodes CDR1 MNHEY and CDR2 SVGAGI. Written as DNA, the CDR3 is TGTGCCAGCACCCCTCTCGCGACCCGAACCGGGGAGCTGTTTTTT. This encodes CASTPLATRTGELFF.

The chain has TRBV4-2 and TRBJ1-2; D gene ambiguous. V was trimmed by 4 bases and J by 4 bases, leaving 22 bases between them. This CDR3 spans 17 amino acids. Germline-derived CDR1 and CDR2 are LGHNA and YNFKEQ. The CDR3 sequence is CASSRSAHHGKTYGYTF. The CDR3 DNA follows: TGTGCCAGCAGCCGATCTGCACACCATGGAAAGACCTATGGCTACACCTTC.

The chain carries TRBV27 and TRBJ2-5, with D possibly TRBD1 on 6 matching bases. Germline V gene data show CDR1 as MNHEY and CDR2 as SMNVEV (reference sequence). The CDR3 is made up of 13 amino acids. Trimming took off 1 base at V and 4 bases at J, with 7 bases between the two ends. As DNA, the CDR3 is TGTGCCAGCAGTTTATTCAGGGGAGAGACCCAGTACTTC. Its translation is CASSLFRGETQYF.

This chain joins TRBV7-3 and TRBJ1-1; 8 bases line up with TRBD1. Trimming removed 5 bases from V and 6 bases from J; junction bases left unmatched: 5. CDR1 SGHTA and CDR2 FQGTGA come from the germline V gene. This CDR3 region has 13 residues. The CDR3 sequence: CASSLDRGAEAFF. In DNA form, the CDR3 reads TGTGCCAGCAGCCTTGACAGGGGCGCTGAAGCTTTCTTT. The variable domain in full, with the rest retrieved from reference TRBV7-3 and TRBJ1-1, is GAGVSQTPSNKVTEKGKYVELRCDPISGHTALYWYRQSLGQGPEFLIYFQGTGAADDSGLPNDRFFAVRPEGSVSTLKIQRTERGDSAVYLCASSLDRGAEAFFGQGTRLTVV.

This chain links TRBV27 with TRBJ1-3, with D unclear. The CDR3 totals 14 residues. Germline lookup yields CDR1 MNHEY and CDR2 SMNVEV (reference sequence). V lost 4 bases, J lost 3 bases, and 10 bases lay in between. In DNA, the CDR3 is TGTGCCAGCAGTTCCTATCCCGGTGGAAACACCATATATTTT. Amino acids: CASSSYPGGNTIYF.

The chain uses TRBV4-1 and TRBJ2-1; 14 bases line up with TRBD2. Losses at the gene ends were 1 base for V and 4 bases for J; bases not matched to a gene: 3. Per germline, CDR1 MGHRA and CDR2 YSYEKL. The CDR3 has 17 residues. The CDR3 DNA reads as TGCGCCAGCAGCCAAGGGACTAGCGGGAGGATATACAATGAGCAGTTCTTC. It codes for CASSQGTSGRIYNEQFF.

This chain joins TRBV19 and TRBJ2-7; D may be TRBD2 (5 bases). The CDR3 extends over 14 amino acids. Germline V CDR1 and CDR2: LNHDA, SQIVND (reference sequence). V dropped 1 base and J dropped 2 bases, with 9 bases sitting between them. This chain's CDR3 is CASSIAAGTYEQYF. CDR3 DNA: TGTGCCAGTAGTATAGCAGCCGGGACCTACGAGCAGTACTTC.

V and J are TRBV7-8 and TRBJ2-7, with D maybe TRBD1 (6 bases). Germline CDR1 and CDR2: SGHVS and FQNEAQ. The CDR3 sequence is 15 residues long. V lost 4 bases to trimming and J lost 4 bases, with 17 bases between them. As DNA, the CDR3 is TGTGCCAGCAGCTCTTCCGGGACATTCCTTTACGAGCAGTACTTC. Translated: CASSSSGTFLYEQYF. Full variable domain (rest looked up from reference TRBV7-8 and TRBJ2-7): GAGVSQSPRYKVAKRGQDVALRCDPISGHVSLFWYQQALGQGPEFLTYFQNEAQLDKSGLPSDRFFAERPEGSVSTLKIQRTQQEDSAVYLCASSSSGTFLYEQYFGPGTRLTVT.

This clone was seen a single time. The V and J genes are TRBV27 and TRBJ1-5; D is ambiguous. V was clipped by 0 bases and J by 9 bases, with 15 bases between them. Per the germline V gene, CDR1 is MNHEY and CDR2 is SMNVEV (reference sequence). The CDR3 is 15 residues long. CDR3 residues: CASSLSMGGLGPQHF. CDR3 nucleotide sequence: TGTGCCAGCAGTTTATCGATGGGAGGACTTGGGCCCCAGCATTTT.

The chain employs TRBV5-6 and TRBJ2-7; unclear D gene. The CDR3 contains 12 residues. Deletions cut 3 bases from V and 0 bases from J, with 4 bases between. CDR1 and CDR2 (germline): SGHDT, YYEEEE. CDR3 residues: CASSSYSYEQYF. For the CDR3, the DNA is TGTGCCAGCAGCTCCTACTCCTACGAGCAGTACTTC.

This clone was observed a few times. The chain recombines TRBV18 with TRBJ2-1; TRBD2 matches at 10 bases. Germline values: CDR1 KGHSH, CDR2 LQKENI. V lost 3 bases, J lost 4 bases, and 3 bases stayed unmatched. The CDR3 totals 15 residues. In nucleotides, the CDR3 is TGTGCCAGCTCACCCCGGACTAGCGGTTACAATGAGCAGTTCTTC. It yields the protein CASSPRTSGYNEQFF.

The chain is built from TRBV9 and TRBJ2-5, with 11 bases that match TRBD2. This CDR3 has 16 amino acids. Per germline, CDR1 SGDLS and CDR2 YYNGEE. The junction had 6 bases not matched to a gene; V was cut back by 3 bases and J by 2 bases. Here the CDR3 DNA reads TGTGCCAGCAGCGGAGGACTAGCGGGTAGGCAAGAGACCCAGTACTTC. Translated: CASSGGLAGRQETQYF.